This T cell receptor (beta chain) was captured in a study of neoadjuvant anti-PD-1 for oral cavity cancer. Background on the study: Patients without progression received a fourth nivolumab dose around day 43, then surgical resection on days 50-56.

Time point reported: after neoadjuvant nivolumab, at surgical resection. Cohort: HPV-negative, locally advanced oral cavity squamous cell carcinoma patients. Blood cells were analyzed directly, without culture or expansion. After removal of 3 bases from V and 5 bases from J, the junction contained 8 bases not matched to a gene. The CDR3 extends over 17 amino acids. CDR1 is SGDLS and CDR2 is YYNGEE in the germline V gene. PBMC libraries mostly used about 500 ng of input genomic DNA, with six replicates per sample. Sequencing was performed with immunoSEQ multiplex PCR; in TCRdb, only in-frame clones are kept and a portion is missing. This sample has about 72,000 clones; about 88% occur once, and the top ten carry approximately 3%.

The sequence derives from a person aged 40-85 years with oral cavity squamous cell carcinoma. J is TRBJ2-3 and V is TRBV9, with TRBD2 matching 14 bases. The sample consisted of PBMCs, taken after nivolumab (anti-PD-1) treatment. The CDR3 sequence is CASSARLAGGPEDTQYF. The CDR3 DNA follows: TGTGCCAGCAGCGCTCGACTAGCGGGAGGGCCGGAAGATACGCAGTATTTT. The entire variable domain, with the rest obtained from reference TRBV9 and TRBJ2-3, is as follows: DSGVTQTPKHLITATGQRVTLRCSPRSGDLSVYWYQQSLDQGLQFLIQYYNGEERAKGNILERFSAQQFPDLHSELNLSSLELGDSALYFCASSARLAGGPEDTQYFGPGTRLTVL.